This TCR beta chain was sequenced in a study of glioma-infiltrating T cells after dendritic cell vaccination. Study-wide context: Between about 2002 and 2012, patients got autologous tumor lysate-pulsed dendritic cell vaccines. The vaccine used monocyte-derived dendritic cells pulsed overnight with autologous tumor lysate. Findings of the study overall: Patients with more pretreatment TILs had longer time to progression and survival. Higher TCR clonality did not directly relate to longer survival.

Sequencing was performed with immunoSEQ multiplex PCR; in TCRdb, only in-frame clones are kept and a portion is missing. The sample consists of 71,000 or so clones, around 81% of them appearing once. A note on this clone: Its specificity is not known.

CDR3 length: 17 residues. Germline CDR1 is SGDLS and CDR2 is YYNGEE. The ends lost 8 bases at V and 4 bases at J; junction bases unmatched: 14. This clonotype was obtained from a human donor with glioblastoma. Sequenced here: blood, sampled before dendritic cell vaccination. This chain links TRBV9 with TRBJ2-2; 10 bases map to TRBD2. The DNA for the CDR3 is TGTGCCAGTCAAACAATGAGCGGGGGGGAAGCCACCGGGGAGCTGTTTTTT. Translating gives CASQTMSGGEATGELFF. The entire variable domain, with the rest obtained from reference TRBV9 and TRBJ2-2, is as follows: DSGVTQTPKHLITATGQRVTLRCSPRSGDLSVYWYQQSLDQGLQFLIQYYNGEERAKGNILERFSAQQFPDLHSELNLSSLELGDSALYFCASQTMSGGEATGELFFGEGSRLTVL.